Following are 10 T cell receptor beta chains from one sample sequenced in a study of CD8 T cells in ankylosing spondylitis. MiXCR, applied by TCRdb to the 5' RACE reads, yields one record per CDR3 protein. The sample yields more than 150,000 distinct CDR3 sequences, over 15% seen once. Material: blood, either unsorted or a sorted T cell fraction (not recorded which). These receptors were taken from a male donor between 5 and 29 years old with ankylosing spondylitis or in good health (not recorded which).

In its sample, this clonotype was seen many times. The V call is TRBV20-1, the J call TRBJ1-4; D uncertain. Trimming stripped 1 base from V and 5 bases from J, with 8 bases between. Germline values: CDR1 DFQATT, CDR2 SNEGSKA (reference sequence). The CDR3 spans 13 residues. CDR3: CSARGLSNEKLFF. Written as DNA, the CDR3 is TGCAGTGCTAGAGGGCTGTCAAATGAAAAACTGTTTTTT.

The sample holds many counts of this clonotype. CDR3 region: CASSLFGAGYNEQFF. The CDR3 DNA sequence: TGTGCCAGCAGTTTGTTCGGAGCGGGGTACAATGAGCAGTTCTTC. The chain links TRBV12-3 or TRBV12-4 to TRBJ2-1; 7 bases are shared with TRBD2. V lost 3 bases to trimming and J lost 4 bases; unmatched junction nucleotides: 6. This CDR3 has 15 residues.

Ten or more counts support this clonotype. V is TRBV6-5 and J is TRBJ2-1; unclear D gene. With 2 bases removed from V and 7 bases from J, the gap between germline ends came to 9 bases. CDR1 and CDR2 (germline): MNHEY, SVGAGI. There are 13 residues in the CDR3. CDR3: CASSYPGGNEQFF. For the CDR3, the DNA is TGTGCCAGCAGTTACCCAGGTGGGAATGAGCAGTTCTTC.

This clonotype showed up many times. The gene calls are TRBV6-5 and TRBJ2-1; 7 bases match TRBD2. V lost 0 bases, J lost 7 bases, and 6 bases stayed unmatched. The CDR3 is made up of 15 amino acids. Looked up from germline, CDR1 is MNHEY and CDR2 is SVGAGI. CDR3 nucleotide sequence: TGTGCCAGCAGTTACTCACCGGGAGGTGGAAATGAGCAGTTCTTC. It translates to CASSYSPGGGNEQFF.

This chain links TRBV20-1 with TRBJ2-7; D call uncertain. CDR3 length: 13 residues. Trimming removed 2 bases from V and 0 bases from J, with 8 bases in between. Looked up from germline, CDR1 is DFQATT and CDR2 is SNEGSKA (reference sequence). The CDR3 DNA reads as TGCAGTGCTAGATCAGCGAGCTCCTACGAGCAGTACTTC. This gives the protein CSARSASSYEQYF.

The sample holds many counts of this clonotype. CDR3 region: CSVGSGGQPNEKLFF. In nucleotides, the CDR3 is TGCAGCGTTGGGTCGGGGGGTCAGCCTAATGAAAAACTGTTTTTT. V and J are TRBV29-1 and TRBJ1-4, with TRBD1 as a possible D gene (5 bases). Germline V lookup: CDR1 SQVTM, CDR2 ANQGSEA. This CDR3 spans 15 amino acids. Trimming cost V 4 bases and J 3 bases, with 15 bases left between them. The entire variable domain, with the rest obtained from reference TRBV29-1 and TRBJ1-4, is as follows: SAVISQKPSRDICQRGTSLTIQCQVDSQVTMMFWYRQQPGQSLTLIATANQGSEATYESGFVIDKFPISRPNLTFSTLTVSNMSPEDSSIYLCSVGSGGQPNEKLFFGSGTQLSVL.

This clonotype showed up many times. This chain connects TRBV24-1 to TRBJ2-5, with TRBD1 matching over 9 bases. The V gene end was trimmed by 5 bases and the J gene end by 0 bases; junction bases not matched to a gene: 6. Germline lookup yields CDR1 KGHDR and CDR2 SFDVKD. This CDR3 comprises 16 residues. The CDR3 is CATSGRTGEHQETQYF. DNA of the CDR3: TGTGCCACCAGTGGCCGGACAGGGGAACACCAAGAGACCCAGTACTTC.

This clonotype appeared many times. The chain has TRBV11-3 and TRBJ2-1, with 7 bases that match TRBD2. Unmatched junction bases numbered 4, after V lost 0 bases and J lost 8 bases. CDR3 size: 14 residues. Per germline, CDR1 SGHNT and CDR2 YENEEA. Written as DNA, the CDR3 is TGTGCCAGCAGCTTAGATCGGGGGGTCGATGAGCAGTTCTTC. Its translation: CASSLDRGVDEQFF.

The CDR3 protein is CASKIAGVDIQYF. The CDR3 nucleotides read TGTGCCAGCAAGATAGCGGGAGTAGACATTCAGTACTTC. The chain uses TRBV12-3 or TRBV12-4 and TRBJ2-4; 9 nucleotides align to TRBD2. V lost 7 bases to trimming and J lost 8 bases; unmatched junction nucleotides: 6. The CDR3 sequence is 13 residues long.

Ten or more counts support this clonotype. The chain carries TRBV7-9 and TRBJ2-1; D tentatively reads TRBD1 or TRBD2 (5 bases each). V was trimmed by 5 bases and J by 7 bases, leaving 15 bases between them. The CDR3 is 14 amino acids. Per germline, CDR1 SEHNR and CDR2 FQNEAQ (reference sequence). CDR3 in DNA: TGTGCCAGCAGCCTCTCACTGGGACGGAATGAGCAGTTCTTC. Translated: CASSLSLGRNEQFF.